The following is a T cell receptor (beta chain) sequence with its context. No antigen is known for it. Sequencing templates came from extracted RNA that was reverse transcribed into cDNA. Produced via immunoSEQ multiplex PCR; TCRdb's table is partial and in-frame only. The sample holds about 180,000 clones; roughly 53% are singletons and the top ten take 10% to 14%. The data were taken from a study of CD8+ T cells in alopecia areata. Findings and limits, study-wide: Treatment with tofacitinib significantly lowered scalp clonality and reduced expanded CD8+ clones among the top 100. Clonality exceeded that of normal scalp in lesional scalp, most notably in alopecia totalis/universalis.

The germline V gene encodes CDR1 MGHDK and CDR2 SYGVNS. CDR3 length equals 15 residues. The ends were cut back, 4 bases at V and 5 bases at J, with 18 bases in the middle. The treatment here: oral pan-JAK inhibitor, 5-10 mg twice daily. Sorting separated CD4+ and CD8+ T cells out of PBMCs. The clonotype was recovered from a human donor with alopecia areata. The specimen was CD8+ T cells sorted from blood, collected at week 24, from a patient treated with tofacitinib. V gene TRBV25-1 combines with J gene TRBJ2-7; possibly TRBD1 for D (5 bases). CDR3 bases: TGTGCCAGCAGTGCCCTCCGGCAGGGTAGGCACGAGCAGTACTTC. Translation gives CASSALRQGRHEQYF.